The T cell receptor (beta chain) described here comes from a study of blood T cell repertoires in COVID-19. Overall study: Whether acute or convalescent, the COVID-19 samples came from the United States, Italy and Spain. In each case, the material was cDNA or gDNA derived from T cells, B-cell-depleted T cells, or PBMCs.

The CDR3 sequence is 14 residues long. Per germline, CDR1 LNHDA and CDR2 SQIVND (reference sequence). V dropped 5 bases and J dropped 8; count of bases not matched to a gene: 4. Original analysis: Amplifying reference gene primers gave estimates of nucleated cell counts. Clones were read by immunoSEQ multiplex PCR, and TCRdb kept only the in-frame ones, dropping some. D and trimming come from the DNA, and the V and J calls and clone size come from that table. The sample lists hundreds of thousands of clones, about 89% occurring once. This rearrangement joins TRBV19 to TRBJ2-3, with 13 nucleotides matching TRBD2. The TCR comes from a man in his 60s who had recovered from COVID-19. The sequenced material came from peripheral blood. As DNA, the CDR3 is TGTGCCAGTAGTGGGACTAGCGGGAAGGGTACGCAGTATTTT. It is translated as CASSGTSGKGTQYF.